This record concerns one T cell receptor beta chain sequence. The sample holds other DNA sequences that translate to the same CDR3. Clones were sequenced by immunoSEQ multiplex PCR, and TCRdb holds only the in-frame ones, with some missing. The sample holds 450,000 to 500,000 clones, roughly nine tenths seen once. These data are taken from a study of blood T cell repertoires in COVID-19. Across the whole study: The samples span acute and convalescent COVID-19 from the United States, Italy and Spain. PBMCs, B-cell-depleted T cells, or T cells provided the cDNA or gDNA that made up the material.

Individuals drawn from 20 to 30 US areas were about 18 to 100 years old. Among Cohort 3 donors, those recovered had two negative PCRs, clearance, or symptom resolution. This TCR came from a woman younger than 35 who had recovered from COVID-19. Sample: PBMCs or T cells enriched from blood (not recorded which).

The CDR3 sequence: CASSLGGENEKLFF. CDR3 nucleotide sequence: TGTGCCAGCAGCTTAGGGGGAGAGAATGAAAAACTGTTTTTT. V gene TRBV11-2 combines with J gene TRBJ1-4; no firm D call. V gave up 1 base and J gave up 5 bases, with 8 bases separating them. The CDR3 loop spans 14 amino acids. Germline V gene sequence: CDR1 SGHAT, CDR2 FQNNGV.